This T cell receptor (beta chain) was identified during a study of Graves' ophthalmopathy and Graves' hyperthyroidism (dated 2018 in TCRdb). Regarding the complete study: Peripheral blood was collected before any treatment was given, at the time of initial diagnosis. TCR beta repertoire signatures were used to distinguish Graves' ophthalmopathy from Graves' hyperthyroidism and to predict progression to ophthalmopathy. In total, 135 blood samples were TCR-sequenced: under 45 ophthalmopathy, some 75 hyperthyroidism and approximately 17 hyperthyroidism-to-ophthalmopathy patients. To explore V-J signatures that separate ophthalmopathy from hyperthyroidism, a discovery set of 95 to 100 patients was enrolled, consisting of 40 to 45 with ophthalmopathy and around 57 with stable hyperthyroidism. The independent validation cohort included 20 or so hyperthyroidism patients plus 17 patients who later progressed from hyperthyroidism to ophthalmopathy. In about 6 hyperthyroidism patients, the T-cell repertoire of thyroid tissue was compared with the T-cell repertoire of blood. Once sampling was done, hyperthyroidism patients were given methimazole at a starting dose of 30 mg daily, while ophthalmopathy patients were given high-dose intravenous methylprednisolone. The 75 to 100 discovery patients were randomly split 7:3 into training and test sets.

This clonotype was counted once. The antigen it binds to is not known. The sample holds no much larger clone one base away, and base qualities are not on file. A lone read offers only weak evidence. From cysteine to phenylalanine, the CDR3 is 14 amino acids long. Only the CDR3 DNA stays, 42 bases, in frame from base 1. V loses 5 bases at its end and J loses 6 bases; junction bases beyond the gene matches: 7. A patient counted as having stable hyperthyroidism if there was no progression to ophthalmopathy within 18 months of follow-up. Hyperthyroidism patients were newly diagnosed, with disease duration under 2 months, and aged 18 to 65 years. Anyone with other autoimmune diseases, uncontrolled infections, pregnancy or lactation was excluded from the study. Clinical symptoms, serum thyroxine, TRAb, thyroid ultrasound and orbital computed tomography formed the basis of the diagnosis. Using Ficoll-Paque density gradient centrifugation, PBMCs were isolated from 10 ml of fresh peripheral blood. Trizol reagent was used to extract the total RNA, and its quality was then checked on an Agilent 2100 Bioanalyzer.

Findings and caveats that apply to the study as a whole: No statistical method was used to predetermine the sample size, and group allocation was not hidden from the investigators. In cross-validation, the 13-signature model distinguished ophthalmopathy from stable hyperthyroidism with approximately 88% sensitivity and around 81% specificity, and in the test set the corresponding values were around 78% and 73%. Most expanded thyroid clonotypes with frequency above 0.001 were also detected in blood, suggesting blood repertoires may reflect the thyroid immune response. In validation, the model predicted ophthalmopathy progression with nearly 71% sensitivity and approximately 75% specificity; more than ten predicted patients were CT-confirmed with GO in a median of approximately six months.

TCR beta CDR3 regions were amplified from RNA transcripts for repertoire sequencing. The first round of RT-PCR was done with HTBI primers and the Qiagen OneStep RT-PCR kit, and was followed by a second round of multiplex PCR, then size selection and purification. Libraries were sequenced paired-end with 100 bp reads on an Illumina HiSeq2000. The source study handled its data this way. SOAPnuke was used to process the reads, removing any read that contained adapters or uncalled bases, had a mean Phred below 15, or lacked an exact match to the constant primer or identifier. High-quality paired reads were merged with COPE v1.2.5. Clonotypes were defined as unique nucleotide sequences and were aligned to IMGT TRB V, D and J references using MiTCR v1.1. The analysis was limited to V-J combinations with a frequency above 0.0001, which together covered 99% to 99.2% of repertoires. A TCR clonal expansion and chaos score per V-J combination was defined as the ratio of F50 clonal expansion to chaos observed in the TCRdist matrix. Welch's t-statistics and random forest were used to reduce the features to about a dozen V-J combinations, which were then used as input to a naive Bayes classifier. Thyroid-blood repertoire similarity was quantified with the Morisita-Horn index. Using fastp at Q25 and MiXCR, TCRdb reprocessed the public reads and kept productive beta chains. Under each unique CDR3 protein, matching rows form one entry showing the most common genes and DNA. The V and J calls shown here were made by TCRdb, not taken from the authors' results. This sample comprises hundreds of thousands of distinct CDR3 sequences, about 20% of them detected only once. The top ten clones comprise approximately 7% of the sample.

The rearrangement combines TRBV12-3 or TRBV12-4 with TRBJ1-2; the central 9 bases match TRBD1. This clonotype originated in a woman between 18 and 30 years old with stable Graves' hyperthyroidism. Some clones in this sample may be carry-over from other donors' samples. Donor details come from another sample of the same person, matched by shared clones. The sequenced material came from peripheral blood. The CDR3: CASSLDRGKNGYTF. The sequence in DNA is TGTGCCAGCAGTCTCGACAGGGGGAAGAATGGCTACACCTTC.